This T cell receptor (beta chain) emerged from a study of blood T cells in healthy people across ages. Germline loops: CDR1 SGHRS, CDR2 YFSETQ. The CDR3 runs to 15 residues. Trimming removed 0 bases at V and 2 bases at J, with 6 bases between. Primed by a sample-barcoded 5' primer and a J-beta primer mix, a second PCR proceeded for about 6 to 12 cycles. TCRdb re-analysed the 5' RACE reads in MiXCR, keeping a single row per CDR3 protein. The sample consists of around 800,000 distinct CDR3 sequences, around 45% of them appearing once. This sequence joins TRBV5-1 and TRBJ2-6; D unclear. The sample comprised blood. This receptor was taken from a man in his sixties in good health. CDR3 sequence reads: CASSLVGPGANVLTF. For the CDR3, the DNA is TGCGCCAGCAGCTTGGTGGGTCCTGGGGCCAACGTCCTGACTTTC.